The 27 T cell receptor beta chains below all came from one sample that was sequenced in a study of memory CD4+ T cells and cytomegalovirus serostatus. TCRdb's table, derived via immunoSEQ multiplex PCR, lists solely in-frame clones and lacks some. The repertoire includes approximately 65,000 clones, roughly three quarters of them detected once, and about 1% sits in the top ten. Single viable CD3+CD4+CD8-CD45RO+ cells were sorted as the memory CD4+ T cells. The specimen sequenced was memory CD4+ T cells from blood. Receptors were obtained from an adult in good health and CMV-seronegative.

The DNA for the CDR3 is TGTGCCAGCAGCTTACAGGGGGCAGATACGCAGTATTTT. Encoded protein: CASSLQGADTQYF. This chain joins TRBV11-3 and TRBJ2-3, with 7 bases fitting TRBD1. After removal of 2 bases from V and 4 bases from J, the junction contained 0 bases not matched to a gene. CDR3 size: 13 residues. Germline V gives CDR1 SGHNT, CDR2 YENEEA.

This clone appeared a few times. The gene calls are TRBV2 and TRBJ2-4, with TRBD2 matching 8 bases. From germline, CDR1 is SNHLY and CDR2 FYNNEI. J was trimmed by 16 bases and V by 0 bases; bases with no gene match: 8. The CDR3 spans 13 residues. CDR3 DNA: TGTGCCAGCAGTGAAGCGGGGGGACTAGTCTCATACTTC. Translation gives CASSEAGGLVSYF.

CDR3: CASRTLTVNTEAFF. The CDR3 DNA follows: TGTGCCAGTCGGACGCTGACGGTGAACACTGAAGCTTTCTTT. The chain combines TRBV19 with TRBJ1-1; D uncertain. Germline V gives CDR1 LNHDA, CDR2 SQIVND (reference sequence). The V end was cut by 8 bases, the J end by 0 bases, with 13 bases between. This CDR3 has 14 residues.

The chain uses TRBV6-5 and TRBJ2-2; 8 positions agree with TRBD1. Germline CDR1 and CDR2: MNHEY and SVGAGI. This CDR3 is 14 amino acids long. The V gene end was trimmed by 7 bases and the J gene end by 1 base; junction bases not matched to a gene: 2. CDR3 sequence: CASTRGRNTGELFF. The CDR3 bases are TGTGCCAGCACCAGGGGGCGGAACACCGGGGAGCTGTTTTTT.

This clone came up once. The V and J genes are TRBV7-2 and TRBJ2-7; a weak D match, TRBD1 (6 bases). V shed 0 bases and J shed 5 bases, with 11 bases lying between them. The germline V gene encodes CDR1 SGHTA and CDR2 FQGNSA. This CDR3 comprises 14 residues. The DNA for the CDR3 is TGTGCCAGCAGCTTAGCGTATCACAGGGACGAGCAGTACTTC. Its translation: CASSLAYHRDEQYF.

The V call is TRBV6-5, the J call TRBJ1-5; possibly TRBD1 for D (5 bases). The CDR3 has 11 amino acids. Trimming left V 8 bases short and J 7 bases short, with 9 bases between. Germline loops: CDR1 MNHEY, CDR2 SVGAGI. This CDR3 is CASGAQQPQHF. The DNA for the CDR3 is TGTGCCAGCGGGGCTCAACAGCCCCAGCATTTT.

V and J are TRBV7-2 and TRBJ2-3, with a possible D match to TRBD2 (6 bases). V lost 6 bases and J lost 2, with 9 bases in between. The CDR3 runs to 13 residues. Germline V gene sequence: CDR1 SGHTA, CDR2 FQGNSA. The CDR3 loop reads CASRGGSTDTQYF. The CDR3 region has the DNA TGTGCCAGCAGGGGGGGATCCACAGATACGCAGTATTTT. Full variable domain (missing parts from reference TRBV7-2 and TRBJ2-3): GAGVSQSPSNKVTEKGKDVELRCDPISGHTALYWYRQSLGQGLEFLIYFQGNSAPDKSGLPSDRFSAERTGGSVSTLTIQRTQQEDSAVYLCASRGGSTDTQYFGPGTRLTVL.

The rearrangement uses TRBV7-9 and TRBJ1-2; D is possibly TRBD1 (6 bases). Trimming pared 3 bases from V and 2 bases from J, leaving 16 bases between. The CDR3 has 16 residues. Germline CDR1 and CDR2: SEHNR and FQNEAQ (reference sequence). CDR3 residues: CASSLSIDRSNYGYTF. CDR3 DNA: TGTGCCAGCAGCTTGAGTATCGACAGGTCAAACTATGGCTACACCTTC.

The rearrangement uses TRBV11-1 and TRBJ1-6; a possible D gene is TRBD1 (5 bases). The CDR3 loop spans 13 amino acids. Looked up from germline, CDR1 is SGHAT and CDR2 is FQDESV (reference sequence). V gave up 1 base and J gave up 10 bases, with 8 bases separating them. CDR3 DNA: TGTGCCAGCAGCTTAGAAGAGGGGTCACCCCTCCACTTT. This sequence encodes CASSLEEGSPLHF. Variable domain in full (rest from reference TRBV11-1 and TRBJ1-6): EAEVAQSPRYKITEKSQAVAFWCDPISGHATLYWYRQILGQGPELLVQFQDESVVDDSQLPKDRFSAERLKGVDSTLKIQPAELGDSAMYLCASSLEEGSPLHFGNGTRLTVT.

CDR3 in amino acids: CASSEQGWGGTEAFF. The CDR3 DNA reads as TGTGCCAGCAGCGAACAGGGTTGGGGTGGAACTGAAGCTTTCTTT. The chain joins TRBV6-1 to TRBJ1-1; D is possibly TRBD1 (6 bases). The CDR3 extends over 15 amino acids. CDR1 MNHNS and CDR2 SASEGT come from the germline V gene. V shed 6 bases and J shed 5 bases, with 19 bases lying between them.

This clone occurred a few times. The genes are TRBV7-9 and TRBJ1-2; 7 nucleotides agree with TRBD1. This CDR3 is 13 amino acids long. V lost 5 bases and J lost 8; bases outside the gene matches: 8. The germline CDR1 and CDR2 sequences are SEHNR and FQNEAQ (reference sequence). The CDR3 here is CASSTTGDTGYTF. CDR3 in DNA: TGTGCCAGCAGCACCACAGGGGATACGGGCTACACCTTC.

The chain employs TRBV30 and TRBJ2-5, with 9 bases matching TRBD2. CDR1 GTSNPN and CDR2 SVGIG come from the germline V gene (reference sequence). CDR3 length: 14 amino acids. With 4 bases clipped from V and 7 bases from J, the junction kept 10 bases outside the gene matches. The CDR3 protein is CAWMLTSGLRTQYF. In DNA form, the CDR3 reads TGTGCCTGGATGCTAACTAGCGGGCTTCGGACCCAGTACTTC.

This sequence joins TRBV19 and TRBJ1-4; D is unresolved. The CDR3 sequence is 13 residues long. Trimming left V 3 bases short and J 5 bases short, with 7 bases between. Germline lookup yields CDR1 LNHDA and CDR2 SQIVND (reference sequence). This CDR3 reads CASSIRKNEKLFF. CDR3 bases: TGTGCCAGTAGTATCAGGAAAAATGAAAAACTGTTTTTT.

J is TRBJ2-3 and V is TRBV9; no firm D call. Trimming took off 3 bases at V and 3 bases at J, with 8 bases between the two ends. Germline V lookup: CDR1 SGDLS, CDR2 YYNGEE. The CDR3 is made up of 13 amino acids. DNA for the CDR3: TGTGCCAGCAGCGCCGACCTTACAGATACGCAGTATTTT. This translates into CASSADLTDTQYF.

The gene calls are TRBV7-2 and TRBJ2-3, with 9 positions matching TRBD2. In germline, CDR1 is SGHTA, CDR2 FQGNSA. The CDR3 contains 15 residues. Trimming cost V 3 bases and J 0 bases; bases outside gene matches: 1. The CDR3 reads CASSLGLASTDTQYF. The CDR3 DNA is TGTGCCAGCAGCTTGGGACTAGCTAGCACAGATACGCAGTATTTT.

This clone has just a few counts. This chain connects TRBV9 to TRBJ1-1, with a tentative D call TRBD1 (5 bases). This CDR3 comprises 14 residues. Germline V CDR1 and CDR2: SGDLS, YYNGEE. Trimming stripped 0 bases from V and 1 base from J, with 7 bases between. CDR3 in amino acids: CASSVDGGNTEAFF. As DNA, the CDR3 is TGTGCCAGCAGCGTAGATGGGGGGAACACTGAAGCTTTCTTT.

The genes are TRBV2 and TRBJ2-2; 8 nucleotides match TRBD1. Trimming at V came to 7 bases and at J to 6 bases, leaving 7 bases not matched to a gene. CDR1 and CDR2 from the germline V gene are SNHLY and FYNNEI. The CDR3 has 14 residues. CDR3 DNA: TGTGCCAGCACCAAACAGGGGGGAGCCGGGGAGCTGTTTTTT. Translation: CASTKQGGAGELFF.

The chain carries TRBV19 and TRBJ2-1; tentatively, D is TRBD2 (5 bases). This CDR3 comprises 14 residues. Germline V gene data show CDR1 as LNHDA and CDR2 as SQIVND (reference sequence). With 6 bases removed from V and 5 bases from J, the gap between germline ends came to 14 bases. Here the CDR3 DNA reads TGTGCCAGTAGGAGCGGATATCCAAACAATGAGCAGTTCTTC. Its protein product is CASRSGYPNNEQFF.

This clone occurred a few times. This chain links TRBV5-1 with TRBJ1-1; TRBD1 aligns across 10 bases. CDR1 is SGHRS and CDR2 is YFSETQ in the germline V gene. This CDR3 has 16 residues. After removal of 7 bases from V and 0 bases from J, the junction contained 9 bases not matched to a gene. In DNA, the CDR3 is TGCGCCAGCCTCAGGGACAGGGGTAATGTGAACACTGAAGCTTTCTTT. This codes for CASLRDRGNVNTEAFF.

This chain joins TRBV28 and TRBJ1-2, with 9 positions matching TRBD1. The germline V gene has CDR1 MDHEN and CDR2 SYDVKM. The CDR3 has 13 residues. J was trimmed by 7 bases and V by 9 bases; bases with no gene match: 9. The CDR3 loop reads CASRQQGASGYTF. The CDR3, as DNA: TGTGCCAGTCGCCAACAGGGGGCCAGTGGCTACACCTTC.

The chain combines TRBV5-6 with TRBJ1-2; D ambiguous. CDR3 size: 13 residues. Germline loops: CDR1 SGHDT, CDR2 YYEEEE. Between the trimmed V and J ends, which lost 2 bases and 2 bases, there was a span of 7 bases. The CDR3 is CASSLGRNYGYTF. The CDR3 DNA follows: TGTGCCAGCAGCTTAGGCCGGAACTATGGCTACACCTTC.

J is TRBJ1-5 and V is TRBV18, with a tentative D call TRBD1 (5 bases). Germline assignment: CDR1 KGHSH and CDR2 LQKENI. V was cut by 3 bases and J by 5 bases, with 11 bases left in between. The CDR3 length is 14 residues. The DNA for the CDR3 is TGTGCCAGCTCACCGGGTCAGGGAGATCAGCCCCAGCATTTT. Residues: CASSPGQGDQPQHF.

For the CDR3, the DNA is TGTGCCAGCAGGAGGACTAGCGGGGGCACAGATACGCAGTATTTT. Amino acids: CASRRTSGGTDTQYF. V is TRBV2 and J is TRBJ2-3; TRBD2 matches at 12 bases. Germline assignment: CDR1 SNHLY and CDR2 FYNNEI. Trimming removed 6 bases from V and 1 base from J; junction bases left unmatched: 2. The CDR3 contains 15 residues.

The V gene is TRBV5-4, the J gene TRBJ2-7, with 7 bases that match TRBD1. Per the germline V gene, CDR1 is SGHNT and CDR2 is YYREEE (reference sequence). The CDR3 is made up of 14 amino acids. V lost 3 bases to trimming and J lost 3 bases; unmatched junction nucleotides: 6. The CDR3 nucleotides read TGTGCCAGCAGCTCACAGGGGCCTGGCTACGAGCAGTACTTC. It translates to CASSSQGPGYEQYF.

This sequence joins TRBV11-2 and TRBJ2-1; D is perhaps TRBD2 (5 bases). In germline, CDR1 is SGHAT, CDR2 FQNNGV. This CDR3 comprises 14 residues. With 0 bases removed from V and 7 bases from J, the gap between germline ends came to 10 bases. CDR3 protein: CASSLDRGQNEQFF. CDR3 DNA sequence: TGTGCCAGCAGCTTAGATCGAGGGCAAAATGAGCAGTTCTTC.

The rearrangement joins TRBV27 to TRBJ2-2, with a weak D call TRBD2 (6 bases). V was shortened by 10 bases and J by 4 bases, with 19 bases between the two germline ends. CDR3 length: 15 amino acids. Germline V lookup: CDR1 MNHEY, CDR2 SMNVEV (reference sequence). Here the CDR3 reads CATRGWGGGTGELFF. CDR3 nucleotide sequence: TGTGCCACGCGGGGCTGGGGTGGGGGCACCGGGGAGCTGTTTTTT.

The rearrangement uses TRBV7-8 and TRBJ2-1; 9 bases fit TRBD2. J gave up 3 bases and V 4 bases, and 10 bases lay outside the gene matches. Germline V gene lookup returns CDR1 SGHVS and CDR2 FQNEAQ. The CDR3 is 17 amino acids. CDR3 sequence reads: CASSSRLVSGSYNEQFF. The CDR3, as DNA: TGTGCCAGCAGCTCTAGGTTGGTTAGCGGGAGCTACAATGAGCAGTTCTTC.